Included here is one TCR beta chain sequence, with context. The antigen is unknown. Different DNA sequences within this sample yield the same CDR3. The sample is drawn from a study of graft-versus-host responses after intestinal transplantation. About the study: Every one of the recipients received anti-thymocyte globulin induction and afterwards took tacrolimus and steroids for approximately three years.

In germline, CDR1 is MGHRA, CDR2 YSYEKL. The V segment lost 1 base and the J segment 3 bases; nucleotides outside the gene matches: 3. The CDR3 has 16 amino acids. Some clones are missing from TCRdb's copy, which holds only in-frame ones; the method was immunoSEQ multiplex PCR. The table has over 90,000 clones, roughly 90% seen once; the top ten hold approximately 0.54%. The input for sequencing was unstimulated CD8+ T cells sorted from spleen or lymph node cells, taken before intestinal transplant. This chain connects TRBV4-1 to TRBJ2-1; 10 bases fit TRBD2. The TCR originated in a human donor who received an intestinal transplant. CDR3 DNA sequence: TGCGCCAGCAGCCAAGGGAGGACTAGCGGCTACAATGAGCAGTTCTTC. Amino acids: CASSQGRTSGYNEQFF.